This TCR beta chain is from a study of blood T cell repertoires in COVID-19. This study enrolled people aged roughly 18 to 89 from about 24 US geographic areas. Among Cohort 3 donors, those recovered had two negative PCRs, clearance, or symptom resolution. The CDR3 extends over 13 amino acids. Germline lookup yields CDR1 LGHDT and CDR2 YNNKEL (reference sequence). The V gene end was trimmed by 4 bases and the J gene end by 4 bases; junction bases not matched to a gene: 2. This clone was counted between two and nine times. Other DNA sequences in the same sample also yield this CDR3. Here immunoSEQ multiplex PCR was the method, and the copy in TCRdb shows in-frame clones only, minus some. Altogether about 200,000 clones are present, roughly 90% being singletons, with the ten largest covering around 8%.

Sequencing used PBMCs or T cells enriched from blood (not recorded which). The chain carries TRBV3-1 (or the pseudogene TRBV3-2) and TRBJ2-7, with TRBD1 identical over 9 bases. This receptor was obtained from a young woman who had recovered from COVID-19. In DNA, the CDR3 is TGTGCCAGCAGCCCGGGACAGGGTTACGAGCAGTACTTC. Translation: CASSPGQGYEQYF.